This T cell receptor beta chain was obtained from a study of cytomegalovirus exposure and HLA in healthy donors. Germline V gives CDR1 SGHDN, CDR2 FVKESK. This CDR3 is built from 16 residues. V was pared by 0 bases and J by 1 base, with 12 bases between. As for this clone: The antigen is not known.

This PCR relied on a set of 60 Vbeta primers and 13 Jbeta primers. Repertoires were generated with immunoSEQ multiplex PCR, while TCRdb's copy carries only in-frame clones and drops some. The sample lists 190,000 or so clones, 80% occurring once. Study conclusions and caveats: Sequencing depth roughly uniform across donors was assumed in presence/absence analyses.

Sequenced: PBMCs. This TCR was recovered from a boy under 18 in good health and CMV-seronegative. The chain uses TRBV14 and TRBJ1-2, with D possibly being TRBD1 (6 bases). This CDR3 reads CASSQDSRGGNYGYTF. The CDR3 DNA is TGTGCCAGCAGCCAAGATTCCAGGGGTGGTAACTATGGCTACACCTTC.